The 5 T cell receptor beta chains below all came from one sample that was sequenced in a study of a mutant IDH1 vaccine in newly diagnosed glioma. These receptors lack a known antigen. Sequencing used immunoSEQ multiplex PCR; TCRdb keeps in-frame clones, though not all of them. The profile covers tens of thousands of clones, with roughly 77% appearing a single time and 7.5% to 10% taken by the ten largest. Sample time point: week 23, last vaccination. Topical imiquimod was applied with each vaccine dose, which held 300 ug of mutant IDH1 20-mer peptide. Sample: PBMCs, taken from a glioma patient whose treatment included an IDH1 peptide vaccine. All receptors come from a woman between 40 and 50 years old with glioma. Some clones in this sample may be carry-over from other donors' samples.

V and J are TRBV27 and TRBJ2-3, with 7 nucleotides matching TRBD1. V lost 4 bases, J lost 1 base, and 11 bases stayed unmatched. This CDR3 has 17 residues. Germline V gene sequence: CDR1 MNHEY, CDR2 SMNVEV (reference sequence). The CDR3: CASSSGNRGPGTDTQYF. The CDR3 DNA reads TGTGCCAGCAGTTCCGGCAACAGGGGTCCGGGCACAGATACGCAGTATTTT.

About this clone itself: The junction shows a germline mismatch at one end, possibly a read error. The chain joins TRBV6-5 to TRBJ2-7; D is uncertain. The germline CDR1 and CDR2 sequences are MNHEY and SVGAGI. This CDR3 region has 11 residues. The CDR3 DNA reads TGTGCCAGCAGTTACTCCCACGAGCAGTACTTC. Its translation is CASSYSHEQYF.

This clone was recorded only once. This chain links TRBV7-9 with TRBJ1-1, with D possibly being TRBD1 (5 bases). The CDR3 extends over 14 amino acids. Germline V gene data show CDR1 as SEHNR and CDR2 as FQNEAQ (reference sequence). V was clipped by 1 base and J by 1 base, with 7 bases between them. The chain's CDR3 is CASSLVQGNTEAFF. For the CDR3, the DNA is TGTGCCAGCAGCTTAGTCCAGGGGAACACTGAAGCTTTCTTT.

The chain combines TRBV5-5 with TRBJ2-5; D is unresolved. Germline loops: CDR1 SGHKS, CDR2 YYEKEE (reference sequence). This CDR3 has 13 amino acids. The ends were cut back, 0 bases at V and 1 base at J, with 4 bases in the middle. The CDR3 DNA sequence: TGTGCCAGCAGCTTGGAATTCCAAGAGACCCAGTACTTC. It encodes CASSLEFQETQYF. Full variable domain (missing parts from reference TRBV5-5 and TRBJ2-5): DAGVTQSPTHLIKTRGQQVTLRCSPISGHKSVSWYQQVLGQGPQFIFQYYEKEERGRGNFPDRFSARQFPNYSSELNVNALLLGDSALYLCASSLEFQETQYFGPGTRLLVL.

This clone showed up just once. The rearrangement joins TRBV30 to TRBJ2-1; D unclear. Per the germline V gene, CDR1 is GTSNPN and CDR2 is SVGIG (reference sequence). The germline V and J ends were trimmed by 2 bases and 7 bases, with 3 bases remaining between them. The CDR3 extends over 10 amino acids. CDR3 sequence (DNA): TGTGCCTGGAGTAGGAATGAGCAGTTCTTC. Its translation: CAWSRNEQFF. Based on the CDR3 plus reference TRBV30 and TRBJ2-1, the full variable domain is SQTIHQWPATLVQPVGSPLSLECTVEGTSNPNLYWYRQAAGRGLQLLFYSVGIGQISSEVPQNLSASRPQDRQFILSSKKLLLSDSGFYLCAWSRNEQFFGPGTRLTVL.